Each of the 5 T cell receptor beta chains below was sequenced from the same sample in a study of blood T cell repertoires in COVID-19 (dated by TCRdb to the early 2020s). Preparation of the library involved the immunoSEQ multiplex PCR assay. TCRdb carries this immuneACCESS record with in-frame sequences only. Its versions omit some clonotypes, under half of them owing to an unresolved V gene in the studies checked, with the rest unexplained. This sample lists around 140,000 clones; roughly 84% were detected once. Of the sample, roughly a tenth is held by the ten largest clones. Sequencing was carried out using peripheral blood. The receptors shown here come from a man aged 55 to 70 with active or convalescent COVID-19.

The chain uses TRBV6-5 and TRBJ2-6, with a possible D match to TRBD2 (5 bases). Germline CDR1 reads MNHEY; CDR2 reads SVGAGI. This CDR3 region has 16 residues. Trimming stripped 0 bases from V and 2 bases from J, with 8 bases between. The CDR3 nucleotides read TGTGCCAGCAGTTACTCCGGAGGAGCTGGGGCCAACGTCCTGACTTTC. Translating gives CASSYSGGAGANVLTF.

The chain uses TRBV6-1 and TRBJ2-7; D not certain. The CDR3 runs 14 residues. Germline-derived CDR1 and CDR2 are MNHNS and SASEGT. With 3 bases removed from V and 1 base from J, the gap between germline ends came to 10 bases. The CDR3 protein is CASSEAGLSYEQYV. In DNA form, the CDR3 reads TGTGCCAGCAGTGAGGCAGGTTTGTCCTACGAGCAGTACGTC.

CDR3 amino acids: CASSFHSGRRTGELFF. The CDR3 DNA is TGTGCCAGCAGTTTCCATAGCGGGAGAAGGACCGGGGAGCTGTTTTTT. The V and J genes are TRBV27 and TRBJ2-2; TRBD2 aligns across 9 bases. V shed 3 bases, J shed 5 bases, and the junction held 7 bases outside the gene matches. Germline V gene sequence: CDR1 MNHEY, CDR2 SMNVEV (reference sequence). This CDR3 spans 16 amino acids.

The gene calls are TRBV27 and TRBJ1-5; D gene uncertain. This CDR3 is built from 14 residues. The germline V and J ends were trimmed by 2 bases and 4 bases, with 9 bases remaining between them. CDR1 and CDR2 from the germline V gene are MNHEY and SMNVEV (reference sequence). CDR3 residues: CASSLGHTNQPQHF. The CDR3 nucleotides read TGTGCCAGCAGTTTAGGGCACACGAATCAGCCCCAGCATTTT.

J is TRBJ1-4 and V is TRBV30, with a tentative D call TRBD1 (5 bases). V shed 4 bases and J shed 0 bases, with 18 bases lying between them. The germline V gene has CDR1 GTSNPN and CDR2 SVGIG (reference sequence). CDR3 length equals 17 residues. The CDR3 sequence: CAWTQGPGIATNEKLFF. The CDR3 nucleotides read TGTGCCTGGACCCAGGGTCCTGGGATTGCAACTAATGAAAAACTGTTTTTT.